A single sample gave rise to the 12 T cell receptor beta chains below, sequenced in a study of beta chain features in type 1 diabetes. General study results and limits: Moderately but significantly shorter TCRB CDR3s were found in Type 1 diabetes patients in all four CD4+ subsets.

Their cognate antigens are unknown. Expressed TCRB transcripts were sequenced because the entire RNA isolate underwent reverse transcription. Data came from immunoSEQ multiplex PCR; TCRdb stores just in-frame clones and leaves some out. The sample lists a few hundred thousand clones, around 21% occurring once. Sequencing was done on a sample of naive CD4+ T cells from blood. These receptors were taken from a woman between 40 and 55 years old with type 1 diabetes.

The chain uses TRBV10-3 and TRBJ1-1; D is undetermined. V was trimmed by 6 bases and J by 4 bases, leaving 9 bases between them. Germline CDR1 and CDR2: ENHRY and SYGVKD. The CDR3 is 12 residues long. The CDR3 region is CAISSSGTEAFF. DNA for the CDR3: TGTGCCATCAGCTCGAGTGGCACTGAAGCTTTCTTT.

The V and J genes are TRBV11-1 and TRBJ2-1, with TRBD1 matching 9 bases. This CDR3 region has 14 residues. J was trimmed by 9 bases and V by 5 bases; bases with no gene match: 8. CDR1 is SGHAT, CDR2 FQDESV, per germline (reference sequence). Here the CDR3 DNA reads TGTGCCAGCAGCCCGACAGACAGGGGGTTTGAGCAGTTCTTC. It translates to CASSPTDRGFEQFF.

This clone turned up a few times. The chain uses TRBV5-1 and TRBJ2-1, with 10 bases identical to TRBD1. This CDR3 is 15 amino acids long. Trimming at V came to 2 bases and at J to 5 bases, leaving 4 bases not matched to a gene. The germline V gene has CDR1 SGHRS and CDR2 YFSETQ. The CDR3 loop is CASSLGQGGHNEQFF. The CDR3 DNA follows: TGCGCCAGCAGCTTAGGACAGGGGGGTCACAATGAGCAGTTCTTC.

A single count supports this clone. V is TRBV4-1 and J is TRBJ2-7; D is ambiguous. V was shortened by 4 bases and J by 4 bases, with 17 bases between the two germline ends. Germline V CDR1 and CDR2: MGHRA, YSYEKL. The CDR3 loop spans 15 amino acids. CDR3 sequence (DNA): TGCGCCAGCAGCCGCAGAACGGTAGACTCGTACGAGCAGTACTTC. This codes for CASSRRTVDSYEQYF.

The gene calls are TRBV5-4 and TRBJ2-1, with D possibly TRBD2 on 5 matching bases. V was clipped by 4 bases and J by 6 bases, with 20 bases between them. Per germline, CDR1 SGHNT and CDR2 YYREEE (reference sequence). The CDR3 runs to 16 residues. The CDR3 sequence: CASSPRPVPRGNEQFF. CDR3 sequence (DNA): TGTGCCAGCAGCCCCCGGCCAGTCCCTCGGGGCAATGAGCAGTTCTTC.

The chain couples TRBV7-8 to TRBJ2-7; the D is unclear. CDR1 is SGHVS and CDR2 is FQNEAQ in the germline V gene. Trimming stripped 2 bases from V and 2 bases from J, with 7 bases between. CDR3 length: 13 amino acids. The CDR3 spells CASSLPPTYEQYF. Written as DNA, the CDR3 is TGTGCCAGCAGCTTACCCCCTACCTACGAGCAGTACTTC.

This clone was seen a handful of times. This chain links TRBV4-2 with TRBJ2-7; 9 positions agree with TRBD2. The CDR3 has 15 amino acids. After removal of 2 bases from V and 4 bases from J, the junction contained 6 bases not matched to a gene. The germline V gene has CDR1 LGHNA and CDR2 YNFKEQ. DNA for the CDR3: TGTGCCAGCAGCCAAACGGAAGCGGGGGGTTACGAGCAGTACTTC. Translating it yields CASSQTEAGGYEQYF.

This chain links TRBV2 with TRBJ2-5; 10 bases match TRBD2. CDR1 is SNHLY, CDR2 FYNNEI, per germline. This CDR3 is built from 15 residues. The V gene end was trimmed by 8 bases and the J gene end by 4 bases; junction bases not matched to a gene: 10. CDR3 sequence: CASGGVASGRETQYF. In nucleotides, the CDR3 is TGTGCCAGCGGAGGAGTGGCTAGCGGGAGAGAGACCCAGTACTTC.

This clone has more than one count but fewer than ten. The sample carries other DNA sequences with the same CDR3. J is TRBJ1-2 and V is TRBV9; D uncertain. Looked up from germline, CDR1 is SGDLS and CDR2 is YYNGEE. The ends were cut back, 0 bases at V and 0 bases at J, with 6 bases in the middle. This CDR3 comprises 14 residues. The CDR3 loop reads CASSVGSANYGYTF. In nucleotides, the CDR3 is TGTGCCAGCAGCGTAGGGTCAGCTAACTATGGCTACACCTTC.

This clone was picked up a small number of times. The genes are TRBV6-6 and TRBJ2-5, with a tentative D call TRBD1 (5 bases). This CDR3 is 15 amino acids long. Trimming shortened V by 4 bases and J by 5 bases, and 17 bases separated the two germline ends. Germline CDR1 MNHNY, CDR2 SVGAGI (reference sequence). CDR3 coding DNA: TGTGCCAGCAGTTCCAGACCAGGGAAGGAGGAGACCCAGTACTTC. This codes for CASSSRPGKEETQYF.

The J gene is TRBJ2-7, the V gene TRBV7-9; a possible D gene is TRBD1 (6 bases). CDR1 SEHNR and CDR2 FQNEAQ come from the germline V gene (reference sequence). V was trimmed by 8 bases and J by 3 bases, leaving 14 bases between them. CDR3 length: 13 residues. The CDR3 nucleotides are TGTGCCAGCGGCCGGGACAACTACTACGAGCAGTACTTC. The encoded protein is CASGRDNYYEQYF.

This clone was counted only a few times. CDR3 nucleotide sequence: TGCGCCAGCAGCCAAGGTACAGGGAAGTACGAGCAGTACTTC. Translation gives CASSQGTGKYEQYF. The V and J genes are TRBV4-3 and TRBJ2-7, with a weak D call TRBD1 (6 bases). The CDR3 has 14 amino acids. Germline CDR1 is LGHNA and CDR2 is YSLEER. Trimming took 1 base from V and 4 from J, leaving 11 bases between them.